This T cell receptor beta chain was obtained from a study of Graves' ophthalmopathy and Graves' hyperthyroidism. Study overall: Stable hyperthyroid donors showed no ophthalmopathy during 18 months follow-up.

This clonotype appeared many times. Hyperthyroidism patients had new diagnoses, durations under 2 months, and ages of 18 to 65. Clinical symptoms and serum thyroxine were used for diagnosis; TRAb, thyroid ultrasound and orbital computed tomography were also relied on. Amplification from RNA transcripts yielded the TCR beta CDR3 regions. RT-PCR with HTBI primers came first, then second-round multiplex PCR. A single record per CDR3 protein comes from TCRdb applying MiXCR to the multiplex PCR reads. The data hold around 1,000,000 distinct CDR3 sequences, with less than 45% observed a single time. V dropped 3 bases and J dropped 4 bases, with 10 bases sitting between them. The germline CDR1 and CDR2 sequences are DFQATT and SNEGSKA (reference sequence). CDR3 length: 13 amino acids.

V and J are TRBV20-1 and TRBJ1-5, with D unresolved. The sample comprised peripheral blood or thyroid tissue (not recorded which). The clonotype comes from an adult man with Graves' hyperthyroidism. The CDR3 DNA sequence: TGCAGTGCTAGTGCAAGGGAGAATCAGCCCCAGCATTTT. Translated, it gives CSASARENQPQHF.